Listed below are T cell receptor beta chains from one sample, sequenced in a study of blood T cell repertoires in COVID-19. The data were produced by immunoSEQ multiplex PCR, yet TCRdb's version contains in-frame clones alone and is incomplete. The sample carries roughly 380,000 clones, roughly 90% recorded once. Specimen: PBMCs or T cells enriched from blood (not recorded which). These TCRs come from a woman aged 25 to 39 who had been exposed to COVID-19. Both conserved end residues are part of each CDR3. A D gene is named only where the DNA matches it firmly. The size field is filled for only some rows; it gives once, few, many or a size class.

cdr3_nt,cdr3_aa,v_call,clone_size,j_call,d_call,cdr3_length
TGTGCCAGCAGTGGGCCCAACACCGGGGAGCTGTTTTTT,CASSGPNTGELFF,TRBV27,few,TRBJ2-2,-,13
TGTGCCAGCAGCCTCTCCACCGGGGAGCTGTTTTTT,CASSLSTGELFF,TRBV5-5,-,TRBJ2-2,-,12
TGTGCCAGCAGCCCTGCGCCGCGGGGGCGGTACGAGCAGTACTTC,CASSPAPRGRYEQYF,TRBV11-3,-,TRBJ2-7,-,15
TGTGCCAGTAGTATCGGAACAGGTTACGAGCAGTACTTC,CASSIGTGYEQYF,TRBV19,-,TRBJ2-7,-,13
TGTGCCAGCAGCCTTACAGGGGGGAACCAGCCCCAGCATTTT,CASSLTGGNQPQHF,TRBV9,-,TRBJ1-5,TRBD1,14
TGTGCCTGGACCTTCGTGGGGGCGGGAGGAAGCGCTGAAGCTTTCTTT,CAWTFVGAGGSAEAFF,TRBV30,-,TRBJ1-1,-,16
TGTGCCAGCAGCTTAACCCGAGGCGCGGGGAGCTCACCCCTCCACTTT,CASSLTRGAGSSPLHF,TRBV7-9,-,TRBJ1-6,-,16
TGTGCCAGCAGTGTTGCGGACAGGGCAGTGTTCTTC,CASSVADRAVFF,TRBV28,-,TRBJ2-1,TRBD1,12
TGTGCCAGCAGCGTAGCTTGGGCAGGCCTCGATTATGGCTACACCTTC,CASSVAWAGLDYGYTF,TRBV9,few,TRBJ1-2,-,16
TGCGCCAGCAGCTCCCGGGACACCCCCTACGAGCAGTACTTC,CASSSRDTPYEQYF,TRBV5-1,-,TRBJ2-7,-,14
TGTGCCAGCAGCTCCTCGACCGGGGAGCTGTTTTTT,CASSSSTGELFF,TRBV7-6,-,TRBJ2-2,-,12
TGTGCCAGCTCACCACGGGCGGGGCAGGGGGTAGCCTCCTACGAGCAGTACTTC,CASSPRAGQGVASYEQYF,TRBV18,-,TRBJ2-7,-,18
TGTGCCAGCAGCCGGGGGACCGTGATTGGCACCGGGGAGCTGTTTTTT,CASSRGTVIGTGELFF,TRBV25-1,-,TRBJ2-2,-,16
TGTGCCAGCTCACCGTCGACTAGCGGTAGCTCCTACAATGAGCAGTTCTTC,CASSPSTSGSSYNEQFF,TRBV18,-,TRBJ2-1,TRBD2,17
TGTGCCAGCAGCTTGGGGCCGGGGGAAGAGACCCAGTACTTC,CASSLGPGEETQYF,TRBV7-3,once,TRBJ2-5,-,14
TGTGCCAGCAGTTTCGCTGGCGAGACCCAGTACTTC,CASSFAGETQYF,TRBV12-3/TRBV12-4,-,TRBJ2-5,-,12
TGTGCCAGCAGTTCGGACAGGAACGAGCAGTACTTC,CASSSDRNEQYF,TRBV28,few,TRBJ2-7,TRBD1,12
TGTGCCAGCAGAACTCCCGGGCCGGGGAGGACTGAAGCTTTCTTT,CASRTPGPGRTEAFF,TRBV6-5,once,TRBJ1-1,-,15
TGTGCCAGCAGCTTTTTTAGCGGGAGAAACACCGGGGAGCTGTTTTTT,CASSFFSGRNTGELFF,TRBV7-8,-,TRBJ2-2,TRBD2,16
TGTGCCTGGCAAGAGCTGCTGTCACCCCTCCACTTT,CAWQELLSPLHF,TRBV30,-,TRBJ1-6,-,12
TGTGCCAGCTCACCCACTGAGTACGAGCAGTACTTC,CASSPTEYEQYF,TRBV18,-,TRBJ2-7,-,12
TGTGCCAGCAGCCAAGGGGAGACTGAAGCTTTCTTT,CASSQGETEAFF,TRBV3-1/TRBV3-2,-,TRBJ1-1,-,12
TGCGCCAGCAGTGAAATGACAGGGGCCGAGACCCAGTACTTC,CASSEMTGAETQYF,TRBV10-1,-,TRBJ2-5,TRBD1,14
TGTGCCAGCAGCTTAGGGGGCAGATCCGAGCAGTACTTC,CASSLGGRSEQYF,TRBV11-2,-,TRBJ2-7,-,13
TGTGCCACCTCGACCAGGCGCAGCTCCTACAATGAGCAGTTCTTC,CATSTRRSSYNEQFF,TRBV24-1,-,TRBJ2-1,-,15
TGCGCCAGCAGCGGACTGGGACTAGCGGGGGGCGGTGAGCAGTTCTTC,CASSGLGLAGGGEQFF,TRBV5-1,-,TRBJ2-1,TRBD2,16
TGTGCCAGCAGTGGTCTTAGCGGGAGGGACCCCACAGATACGCAGTATTTT,CASSGLSGRDPTDTQYF,TRBV25-1,-,TRBJ2-3,TRBD2,17
TGCGCCAGCAGGACAGGGGGCTCGGCTGAAGCTTTCTTT,CASRTGGSAEAFF,TRBV10-2,-,TRBJ1-1,TRBD1,13
TGTGCCATCAGGCGGGATCTAACCTCCGATGAGCAGTTCTTC,CAIRRDLTSDEQFF,TRBV10-3,once,TRBJ2-1,-,14
TGTGCCAGCAGCTTAGCGGAGGGACAGGCGCTAGGCTACACCTTC,CASSLAEGQALGYTF,TRBV7-2,-,TRBJ1-2,TRBD1,15
TGTGCCAGAAGCTTACAGGGAGACACCATATATTTT,CARSLQGDTIYF,TRBV5-3,-,TRBJ1-3,-,12
TGTGCCAGCAGCTTCCCCTGGACTAATTCCTACGAGCAGTACTTC,CASSFPWTNSYEQYF,TRBV11-3,-,TRBJ2-7,-,15
TGTGCCAGCAGTTTATCAGTAGCACTGGGCTCCTACAATGAGCAGTTCTTC,CASSLSVALGSYNEQFF,TRBV28,-,TRBJ2-1,-,17
TGTGCCAGCAGGGACGACAGGAACACTGAAGCTTTCTTT,CASRDDRNTEAFF,TRBV6-5,-,TRBJ1-1,-,13
TGTGCCAGCAGCTTACAAAGGGGAAAAGATGAGCAGTTCTTC,CASSLQRGKDEQFF,TRBV11-2,-,TRBJ2-1,-,14
TGTGCCAGCAGTTTCCGCCGACTAGCGGGAGCGACAGATACGCAGTATTTT,CASSFRRLAGATDTQYF,TRBV27,-,TRBJ2-3,TRBD2,17
TGTGCCAGGCGCTGGGAGCACCCTAGGTATGGCTACACCTTC,CARRWEHPRYGYTF,TRBV21-1,-,TRBJ1-2,-,14
TGTGCCAGCAGCTTGATAACAGGAGGGTCACCCCTCCACTTT,CASSLITGGSPLHF,TRBV5-4,-,TRBJ1-6,-,14
TGTGCCAGCACCCACGGGGTTGCCGGACTAGCGGGCAGCACAGATACGCAGTATTTT,CASTHGVAGLAGSTDTQYF,TRBV5-5,-,TRBJ2-3,TRBD2,19
TGTGCCAGCAGATTGGGACAGGGGTCGAATGAGCAGTTCTTC,CASRLGQGSNEQFF,TRBV28,-,TRBJ2-1,TRBD1,14
TGTGCCAGCCCGAGCACTAGCGGCAGCTCCTACAATGAGCAGTTCTTC,CASPSTSGSSYNEQFF,TRBV18,once,TRBJ2-1,TRBD2,16
TGTGCCAGCAGAGGCGGGAGAAGCTACGAGCAGTACTTC,CASRGGRSYEQYF,TRBV28,-,TRBJ2-7,TRBD2,13